Described below is a single T cell receptor (beta chain) sequence and its context. As handled by the study authors: The assay estimated nucleated cells by amplifying reference gene primers. This table comes from immunoSEQ multiplex PCR, and its TCRdb copy is limited to in-frame clones, with some not included. V and J calls and clone size are those listed in that table; D and trimming were worked out from the DNA. The sample records some 180,000 clones, less than 90% being singletons. The J segment lost 3 bases and the V segment lost 6 bases, leaving 13 bases of the junction unmatched. CDR3 length: 16 residues. Germline values: CDR1 KGHDR, CDR2 SFDVKD. This entry belongs to a study of blood T cell repertoires in COVID-19.

The rearrangement links TRBV24-1 to TRBJ2-7; TRBD1 aligns across 7 bases. The sequencing sample was made of peripheral blood. This TCR derives from a man aged 65-85 years with active or convalescent COVID-19. This chain's CDR3 is CATSSWDSLGNYEQYF. DNA of the CDR3: TGTGCCACCAGTTCCTGGGACAGCCTAGGGAACTACGAGCAGTACTTC.